Below, 8 T cell receptor beta chains from the same sample are listed, as sequenced in a study of T cells in Graves' hyperthyroidism and ophthalmopathy. Researchers amplified the TCR beta CDR3 regions from RNA transcripts. A first-round RT-PCR of the TCR CDR3 used the HTBI primer set. MiXCR, run by TCRdb on the multiplex PCR reads, gives a single entry per CDR3 protein. In the table there are about 380,000 distinct CDR3 sequences, about 14% of which are singletons. The sequencing input was blood. The receptors derive from a man aged 25-40 years with Graves' hyperthyroidism that later progressed to Graves' ophthalmopathy.

This clonotype was seen at least ten times. V gene TRBV2 combines with J gene TRBJ2-1, with 8 bases fitting TRBD2. J lost 6 bases, V lost 1 base, and 5 bases had no gene match. CDR1 is SNHLY, CDR2 FYNNEI, per germline. The CDR3 has 15 residues. CDR3 sequence (DNA): TGTGCCAGCAGTGAAGGAGGACTAGCCTCCAATGAGCAGTTCTTC. Its translation: CASSEGGLASNEQFF.

With regard to this clonotype: A read error may account for a junction end that differs from germline. The CDR3, as DNA: TGTGCCAGCAAACACCAGCCAGAGCACTCACCCCCCCACTTT. Protein: CASKHQPEHSPPHF. J is TRBJ1-6 and V is TRBV27; D not resolved. Germline-derived CDR1 and CDR2 are MNHEY and SMNVEV (reference sequence). This CDR3 comprises 14 residues.

In its sample, this clonotype was seen many times. This CDR3 is CASSSTGTPSYEQYF. DNA of the CDR3: TGCGCCAGCAGCTCGACAGGGACTCCCTCCTACGAGCAGTACTTC. This chain uses TRBV5-1 with TRBJ2-7; weak D call: TRBD1 (7 bases). Germline V gives CDR1 SGHRS, CDR2 YFSETQ. Trimming removed 3 bases from V and 0 bases from J, with 13 bases in between. The CDR3 has 15 amino acids.

Many counts were recorded for this clonotype. The V and J genes are TRBV20-1 and TRBJ2-5, with D perhaps matching TRBD2 (7 bases). The CDR3 is 14 residues long. Per the germline V gene, CDR1 is DFQATT and CDR2 is SNEGSKA (reference sequence). V was pared by 6 bases and J by 5 bases, with 19 bases between. CDR3 protein: CSAVGGGPAETQYF. As DNA, the CDR3 is TGCAGTGCCGTGGGGGGGGGGCCGGCCGAGACCCAGTACTTC.

This clonotype was seen a few times. This chain joins TRBV29-1 and TRBJ2-1, with TRBD2 as a possible D gene (6 bases). The germline CDR1 and CDR2 sequences are SQVTM and ANQGSEA. Trimming pared 3 bases from V and 9 bases from J, leaving 18 bases between. The CDR3 extends over 14 amino acids. The CDR3 sequence: CSVDMAGRDLEQFF. Written as DNA, the CDR3 is TGCAGCGTTGATATGGCAGGGCGGGATCTTGAGCAGTTCTTC.

At least ten counts were recorded for this clonotype. The chain combines TRBV12-3 or TRBV12-4 with TRBJ1-1, with D unresolved. The CDR3 totals 12 residues. The germline V and J ends were trimmed by 3 bases and 3 bases, with 5 bases remaining between them. DNA of the CDR3: TGTGCCAGCAGTTTCGGGGACACTGAAGCTTTCTTT. As protein: CASSFGDTEAFF.

This clonotype was observed a handful of times. This sequence joins TRBV4-1 and TRBJ2-3, with 10 bases matching TRBD2. Trimming removed 6 bases from V and 5 bases from J; junction bases left unmatched: 8. CDR3 length equals 15 residues. CDR1 and CDR2 (germline): MGHRA, YSYEKL. The CDR3 DNA is TGCGCCAGCAGACGACGGACTAGCGGTCTAGATACGCAGTATTTT. It yields the protein CASRRRTSGLDTQYF.

The chain recombines TRBV30 with TRBJ1-1, with 8 positions matching TRBD1. The J segment lost 7 bases and the V segment lost 2 bases, leaving 3 bases of the junction unmatched. CDR1 GTSNPN and CDR2 SVGIG come from the germline V gene (reference sequence). CDR3 length: 12 residues. In DNA form, the CDR3 reads TGTGCCTGGAGTCCAGGGGGCAATGAAGCTTTCTTT. Protein product: CAWSPGGNEAFF.